Listed here are 32 T cell receptor beta chains from one sample, sequenced in a study of OX40 agonist ivuxolimab in advanced cancers. Library generation was performed with the immunoSEQ multiplex PCR assay. Held by TCRdb, this immuneACCESS table contains in-frame sequences only and omits some clones. Under half of the omission traces to an unresolved V gene where checked; the cause of the rest is unknown. Across this sample there are about 52,000 clones, with about 86% seen only once. The ten biggest clones cover 6.5% to 7.5% of the sample. The specimen was CD4+ or CD8+ T cells sorted from blood, collected in a trial of the OX40 agonist ivuxolimab. The receptors shown here come from an adult with an advanced solid tumor such as melanoma, head and neck, liver or kidney cancer.

By sample share, this clone is medium-sized. J is TRBJ1-5 and V is TRBV2, with D uncertain. The CDR3 sequence is 14 residues long. Trimming cost V 8 bases and J 6 bases, with 17 bases left between them. Germline V gene data show CDR1 as SNHLY and CDR2 as FYNNEI. The CDR3 loop reads CASHTAALVQPQHF. CDR3 DNA sequence: TGTGCCAGCCATACAGCTGCCCTTGTTCAGCCCCAGCATTTT.

The chain employs TRBV5-1 and TRBJ1-6; 11 bases are a match to TRBD1. The CDR3 loop spans 17 amino acids. V gave up 0 bases and J gave up 5 bases; unmatched junction bases: 4. Germline V gene sequence: CDR1 SGHRS, CDR2 YFSETQ. CDR3 coding DNA: TGCGCCAGCAGCTTGGCAGGGGACAGGGGGGATAATTCACCCCTCCACTTT. Its protein is CASSLAGDRGDNSPLHF.

V and J are TRBV30 and TRBJ1-2, with TRBD1 as a possible D gene (6 bases). This CDR3 is built from 15 residues. V was clipped by 3 bases and J by 2 bases, with 16 bases between them. From germline, CDR1 is GTSNPN and CDR2 SVGIG (reference sequence). The CDR3 spells CAWSLPGHANYGYTF. CDR3 sequence (DNA): TGTGCCTGGAGCCTTCCGGGACACGCCAACTATGGCTACACCTTC.

V gene TRBV6-5 combines with J gene TRBJ1-6, with TRBD1 matching 8 bases. CDR1 and CDR2 (germline): MNHEY, SVGAGI. The junction had 5 bases not matched to a gene; V was cut back by 6 bases and J by 7 bases. The CDR3 spans 14 residues. The CDR3 DNA sequence: TGTGCCAGCAGCGAACGACAGGGGAATTCACCCCTCCACTTT. Protein product: CASSERQGNSPLHF.

This rearrangement joins TRBV29-1 to TRBJ1-2; the match to TRBD1 covers 7 bases. Looked up from germline, CDR1 is SQVTM and CDR2 is ANQGSEA. Trimming took 3 bases from V and 4 from J; bases not matched to a gene: 14. This CDR3 contains 16 residues. The CDR3 sequence is CSVDIRPGQVGYGYTF. The DNA for the CDR3 is TGCAGCGTTGATATCCGTCCCGGACAGGTCGGCTATGGCTACACCTTC.

This chain uses TRBV6-5 with TRBJ1-1; 7 nucleotides agree with TRBD1. J was trimmed by 0 bases and V by 5 bases; bases with no gene match: 6. The CDR3 totals 15 residues. CDR1 MNHEY and CDR2 SVGAGI come from the germline V gene. CDR3 region: CASSRPGQMNTEAFF. The CDR3 DNA is TGTGCCAGCAGTCGTCCGGGACAGATGAACACTGAAGCTTTCTTT.

A remark on this clone: Compared with germline, one end of the junction differs, possibly owing to a read error. The rearrangement links TRBV28 to TRBJ1-3; D may be TRBD1 (6 bases). Germline CDR1 is MDHEN and CDR2 is SYDVKM. The CDR3 extends over 16 amino acids. As DNA, the CDR3 is TGTGCCAGCACTTTAGACAGGCCGAGCTCTGGAAACACCATATATTTT. As protein: CASTLDRPSSGNTIYF. The whole variable domain, filled in from reference TRBV28 and TRBJ1-3, reads DVKVTQSSRYLVKRTGEKVFLECVQDMDHENMFWYRQDPGLGLRLIYFSYDVKMKEKGDIPEGYSVSREKKERFSLILESASTNQTSMYLCASTLDRPSSGNTIYFGEGSWLTVV.

The V gene is TRBV5-1, the J gene TRBJ2-1, with 11 bases matching TRBD2. V lost 4 bases and J lost 3; bases outside the gene matches: 6. The CDR3 is 16 amino acids. From germline, CDR1 is SGHRS and CDR2 YFSETQ. DNA for the CDR3: TGCGCCAGCAGCCGACTTAGCGGGGGGGTCTACAATGAGCAGTTCTTC. Translating gives CASSRLSGGVYNEQFF.

The chain employs TRBV25-1 and TRBJ2-7, with TRBD1 as a possible D gene (5 bases). In germline, CDR1 is MGHDK, CDR2 SYGVNS. The CDR3 totals 15 residues. Between the trimmed V and J ends, which lost 10 bases and 3 bases, there was a span of 22 bases. This chain's CDR3 is CATSRLADRGYEQYF. CDR3 coding DNA: TGTGCCACCTCCCGATTGGCAGACAGAGGCTACGAGCAGTACTTC.

The chain employs TRBV5-1 and TRBJ2-2, with D possibly TRBD2 on 7 matching bases. V gave up 4 bases and J gave up 6 bases, with 22 bases separating them. The CDR3 is 17 amino acids. From germline, CDR1 is SGHRS and CDR2 YFSETQ. The CDR3 bases are TGCGCCAGCAGCACCGACGGGGGGCGGATACAACCCGGGGAGCTGTTTTTT. It is translated as CASSTDGGRIQPGELFF.

The genes are TRBV5-1 and TRBJ1-1, with D tentatively TRBD1 (6 bases). The V end lost 0 bases, the J end lost 11 bases, and 8 bases lay between the germline ends. The CDR3 consists of 11 residues. CDR1 and CDR2 from the germline V gene are SGHRS and YFSETQ. The CDR3 DNA follows: TGCGCCAGCAGCTTGGGGAGGGGGGCTTTCTTT. Protein: CASSLGRGAFF.

The chain links TRBV5-1 to TRBJ1-4; D might be TRBD1 (6 bases). This CDR3 region has 14 residues. Germline-derived CDR1 and CDR2 are SGHRS and YFSETQ. V lost 0 bases to trimming and J lost 8 bases, with 11 bases between them. The CDR3 region has the DNA TGCGCCAGCAGCTTGGTGACAGGCCACGAAAAACTGTTTTTT. It yields the protein CASSLVTGHEKLFF.

The rearrangement uses TRBV6-1 and TRBJ1-4; the D gene is possibly TRBD1 (6 bases). V lost 9 bases and J lost 3, with 14 bases in between. From germline, CDR1 is MNHNS and CDR2 SASEGT. The CDR3 extends over 14 amino acids. CDR3 sequence reads: CASGPGQPNEKLFF. The CDR3 nucleotides read TGTGCCAGTGGACCGGGACAACCTAATGAAAAACTGTTTTTT.

This chain joins TRBV10-1 and TRBJ2-2, with D tentatively TRBD1 (6 bases). Trimming stripped 4 bases from V and 1 base from J, with 7 bases between. CDR3 length: 14 residues. The germline CDR1 and CDR2 sequences are WNHNN and SYGVQD (reference sequence). For the CDR3, the DNA is TGCGCCAGCAGTGCGGGACAGAACACCGGGGAGCTGTTTTTT. This sequence encodes CASSAGQNTGELFF.

V usage is TRBV20-1 and J usage is TRBJ1-1; D call uncertain. The CDR3 runs 11 residues. Germline-derived CDR1 and CDR2 are DFQATT and SNEGSKA (reference sequence). V gave up 5 bases and J gave up 0 bases, with 4 bases separating them. The CDR3 DNA follows: TGCAGTGCTCCGATGAACACTGAAGCTTTCTTT. It translates to CSAPMNTEAFF.

The genes are TRBV5-1 and TRBJ1-1; D uncertain. The CDR3 is 14 amino acids. Trimming pared 0 bases from V and 5 bases from J, leaving 11 bases between. Looked up from germline, CDR1 is SGHRS and CDR2 is YFSETQ. CDR3 DNA sequence: TGCGCCAGCAGCTTGGTACATTTGGGGACTGAAGCTTTCTTT. Residues: CASSLVHLGTEAFF.

The rearrangement uses TRBV11-2 and TRBJ2-3; weak D call: TRBD2 (6 bases). The germline V and J ends were trimmed by 3 bases and 1 base, with 14 bases remaining between them. The CDR3 sequence is 16 residues long. Germline V gene sequence: CDR1 SGHAT, CDR2 FQNNGV. This chain's CDR3 is CASSLAWTGGTDTQYF. The CDR3, as DNA: TGTGCCAGCAGCTTGGCGTGGACGGGGGGCACAGATACGCAGTATTTT. The full variable domain, completed using reference TRBV11-2 and TRBJ2-3, is EAGVAQSPRYKIIEKRQSVAFWCNPISGHATLYWYQQILGQGPKLLIQFQNNGVVDDSQLPKDRFSAERLKGVDSTLKIQPAKLEDSAVYLCASSLAWTGGTDTQYFGPGTRLTVL.

The chain joins TRBV6-4 to TRBJ2-1; 9 positions match TRBD1. V shed 4 bases and J 9 bases; nucleotides not matched to a gene: 13. Germline CDR1 is MRHNA and CDR2 is SNTAGT. This CDR3 is built from 16 residues. The CDR3 DNA reads as TGTGCCAGCAGTGCTCGAACGGGACAGGGTTTCGGTGAGCAGTTCTTC. Encoded protein: CASSARTGQGFGEQFF.

This chain connects TRBV7-3 to TRBJ2-7; 10 bases align to TRBD1. Germline CDR1 is SGHTA and CDR2 is FQGTGA. Trimming cost V 1 base and J 4 bases; bases outside gene matches: 1. This CDR3 contains 14 residues. CDR3 DNA sequence: TGTGCCAGCAGCTTAAGGGGACAGGGGTACGAGCAGTACTTC. Its translation is CASSLRGQGYEQYF.

This chain links TRBV14 with TRBJ1-2; maybe TRBD1 (5 bases). Trimming stripped 0 bases from V and 3 bases from J, with 23 bases between. Germline CDR1 SGHDN, CDR2 FVKESK. The CDR3 length is 19 residues. The CDR3 here is CASSQDQKGIMGVYYGYTF. The DNA of the CDR3 is TGTGCCAGCAGCCAAGATCAAAAGGGGATTATGGGGGTTTACTATGGCTACACCTTC.

This clone showed up just once. This rearrangement joins TRBV30 to TRBJ2-5; 7 positions match TRBD2. Germline-derived CDR1 and CDR2 are GTSNPN and SVGIG (reference sequence). The CDR3 spans 13 residues. V trimming: 0 bases; J trimming: 4 bases; junction bases outside the gene matches: 2. For the CDR3, the DNA is TGTGCCTGGAGTGTTTCTAGCGGAGAGACCCAGTACTTC. Residues: CAWSVSSGETQYF.

The chain links TRBV15 to TRBJ1-5, with TRBD1 as a possible D gene (5 bases). Germline CDR1 reads LNHNV; CDR2 reads YYDKDF (reference sequence). V was pared by 0 bases and J by 4 bases, with 10 bases between. CDR3 length: 15 residues. The CDR3: CATSRDVGENQPQHF. The CDR3 nucleotides read TGTGCCACCAGCAGAGATGTGGGGGAAAATCAGCCCCAGCATTTT.

The rearrangement uses TRBV6-5 and TRBJ1-4, with D perhaps TRBD1 (6 bases). This CDR3 is 14 amino acids long. Trimming stripped 6 bases from V and 8 bases from J, with 16 bases between. CDR1 is MNHEY and CDR2 is SVGAGI in the germline V gene. The CDR3, as DNA: TGTGCCAGCAGCAGGGGAATCGGATGGGAAAAACTGTTTTTT. Translation: CASSRGIGWEKLFF.

The V and J genes are TRBV5-1 and TRBJ1-1; D unclear. Germline V lookup: CDR1 SGHRS, CDR2 YFSETQ. Trimming left V 6 bases short and J 1 base short, with 4 bases between. The CDR3 runs to 11 residues. In DNA form, the CDR3 reads TGCGCCAGCAAGAGGAACACTGAAGCTTTCTTT. Amino acid sequence: CASKRNTEAFF.

J is TRBJ1-2 and V is TRBV19; possibly TRBD1 for D (6 bases). The CDR3 covers 15 residues. Germline V gives CDR1 LNHDA, CDR2 SQIVND (reference sequence). Trimming pared 3 bases from V and 3 bases from J, leaving 14 bases between. The CDR3 DNA reads as TGTGCCAGTAGTATTATCCCCAGGGGTGACTATGGCTACACCTTC. This gives the protein CASSIIPRGDYGYTF.

The chain recombines TRBV14 with TRBJ2-7, with no clear D. Trimming took 1 base from V and 1 from J, leaving 8 bases between them. CDR1 and CDR2 (germline): SGHDN, FVKESK. The CDR3 loop spans 14 amino acids. The CDR3 here is CASSQGLPSYEQYF. The CDR3 DNA sequence: TGTGCCAGCAGCCAAGGCCTTCCTTCCTACGAGCAGTACTTC.

The rearrangement uses TRBV6-5 and TRBJ2-2; D perhaps matches TRBD1 (5 bases). This CDR3 has 14 amino acids. CDR1 is MNHEY and CDR2 is SVGAGI in the germline V gene. V lost 6 bases to trimming and J lost 1 base, with 9 bases between them. The CDR3 here is CASSRGQNTGELFF. CDR3 sequence (DNA): TGTGCCAGCAGCCGCGGACAGAACACCGGGGAGCTGTTTTTT.

The J gene is TRBJ1-6, the V gene TRBV2; 8 positions match TRBD1. This CDR3 has 16 residues. Germline V gene sequence: CDR1 SNHLY, CDR2 FYNNEI. Unmatched junction bases numbered 4, after V lost 3 bases and J lost 3 bases. The DNA of the CDR3 is TGTGCCAGCAGTGACCGGACAGGGATCTATAATTCACCCCTCCACTTT. This gives the protein CASSDRTGIYNSPLHF.

This clone was counted between two and nine times. The J gene is TRBJ1-5, the V gene TRBV9, with D hard to call. Germline V gene sequence: CDR1 SGDLS, CDR2 YYNGEE. The CDR3 is made up of 15 amino acids. The germline V and J ends were trimmed by 4 bases and 4 bases, with 15 bases remaining between them. CDR3 nucleotides: TGTGCCAGCAGCCCTAGACCTTGGAGTAATCAGCCCCAGCATTTT. The encoded protein is CASSPRPWSNQPQHF. Complete variable domain (other parts from reference TRBV9 and TRBJ1-5): DSGVTQTPKHLITATGQRVTLRCSPRSGDLSVYWYQQSLDQGLQFLIQYYNGEERAKGNILERFSAQQFPDLHSELNLSSLELGDSALYFCASSPRPWSNQPQHFGDGTRLSIL.

The chain recombines TRBV30 with TRBJ2-7; TRBD2 agrees at 8 bases. Germline CDR1 is GTSNPN and CDR2 is SVGIG (reference sequence). The CDR3 length is 13 residues. CDR3 region: CATLIDPGGEQYF. DNA for the CDR3: TGTGCTACCCTCATCGACCCGGGGGGGGAGCAGTACTTC.

This sequence joins TRBV29-1 and TRBJ1-6; perhaps TRBD1 as D (5 bases). Germline assignment: CDR1 SQVTM and CDR2 ANQGSEA. The CDR3 has 14 residues. Between the trimmed V and J ends, which lost 7 bases and 0 bases, there was a span of 10 bases. CDR3 nucleotide sequence: TGCAGCGAGACAGCAAGCTCCTATAATTCACCCCTCCACTTT. The encoded protein is CSETASSYNSPLHF.

The V call is TRBV5-6, the J call TRBJ2-5; D tentatively reads TRBD1 or TRBD2 (6 bases each). This CDR3 region has 14 residues. CDR1 and CDR2 from the germline V gene are SGHDT and YYEEEE. The ends were cut back, 2 bases at V and 5 bases at J, with 13 bases in the middle. CDR3 sequence reads: CASSLRGAGETQYF. The DNA of the CDR3 is TGTGCCAGCAGCTTAAGGGGGGCCGGGGAGACCCAGTACTTC.